The rows below give T cell receptor beta chains drawn from one sample of a study of identical twins. A single record per CDR3 protein comes from TCRdb applying MiXCR to the 5' RACE reads. The sample yields about 330,000 distinct CDR3 sequences, 9% to 15% seen once. This same sample was also part of a study on yellow fever vaccine responses in identical twins.

The sequencing input was CD8+ T cells sorted from blood. All receptors come from a woman aged 18 to 35 in good health. CDR3s include the opening cysteine and the closing phenylalanine or tryptophan. A D gene is named only where the DNA matches it firmly. Some rows have no size entry. The others give once, few or many, or a class for an expanded clone.

clone size	V gene	D gene	J gene	CDR3 DNA	CDR3 protein
few	TRBV15	TRBD2	TRBJ2-1	TGTGCCACCAGCAGGAGGGACTACTACAATGAGCAGTTCTTC	CATSRRDYYNEQFF
few	TRBV3-1	NA	TRBJ2-4	TGTGCCAGCAGCCCTTCCGGGACCCTAGCCAAAAACATTCAGTACTTC	CASSPSGTLAKNIQYF
few	TRBV27	NA	TRBJ1-2	TGTGCCAGCAGTTTAACAGGGCTACACTATGGCTACACCTTC	CASSLTGLHYGYTF
many	TRBV12-3/TRBV12-4	NA	TRBJ2-5	TGTGCCAGCAGTTTAGAGGGCCGAGAGACCCAGTACTTC	CASSLEGRETQYF
NA	TRBV28	NA	TRBJ2-3	TGTGCCAGCAGTTTCCGACTAGATGGAGATACGCAGTATTTT	CASSFRLDGDTQYF
many	TRBV10-3	NA	TRBJ2-7	TGTGCCATCAGTTCCGGAGCAAGCTCCTACGAGCAGTACTTC	CAISSGASSYEQYF
few	TRBV6-2/TRBV6-3	NA	TRBJ2-1	TGTGCCAGCAGTTCCGCCGTACTCAATGAGCAGTTCTTC	CASSSAVLNEQFF
NA	TRBV15	TRBD2	TRBJ2-1	TGTGCCACCAGCAGAGATTTGGGCGGGAGGGCTGACAATGAGCAGTTCTTC	CATSRDLGGRADNEQFF
few	TRBV5-1	NA	TRBJ1-6	TGCGCCAGCAGCTTGGCCTCTCCCGCTACGAGAAAGGAGTCACCCCTCCACTTT	CASSLASPATRKESPLHF
NA	TRBV7-6	TRBD2	TRBJ2-2	TGTGCCAGCAGCTTAGCAGCGGGAGAAGGGAACACCGGGGAGCTGTTTTTT	CASSLAAGEGNTGELFF
few	TRBV19	TRBD1	TRBJ2-3	TGTGCCAGTAGTACAGACAGGGGGGTAGATACGCAGTATTTT	CASSTDRGVDTQYF
few	TRBV5-5	TRBD1	TRBJ1-2	TGTGCCAGCAGCCCAACACAGGGGAGCTATGGCTACACCTTC	CASSPTQGSYGYTF
NA	TRBV25-1	NA	TRBJ1-5	TGTGCCAGCAGTGAATTCATCACGGCTAGCAATCAGCCCCAGCATTTT	CASSEFITASNQPQHF
NA	TRBV20-1	NA	TRBJ1-2	TGCAGTGCTAGAAGACAGCGGAGCTTCTATGGCTACACCTTC	CSARRQRSFYGYTF
NA	TRBV18	NA	TRBJ2-1	TGTGCCAGCTCACCACGCGGGCCTTTGTTTTACAATGAGCAGTTCTTC	CASSPRGPLFYNEQFF
few	TRBV7-8	TRBD2	TRBJ2-2	TGTGCCACCCAGCGGGGGCAGGGCGGGGAGCTGTTTTTT	CATQRGQGGELFF
NA	TRBV12-3/TRBV12-4	NA	TRBJ2-3	TGTGCCAGCAGTTTGGGGCTAGAAACAGATACGCAGTATTTT	CASSLGLETDTQYF
few	TRBV12-3/TRBV12-4	TRBD1	TRBJ2-6	TGTGCCAGCAGTAACTTTCGTGACAGGGTCTCTGGGGCCAACGTCCTGACTTTC	CASSNFRDRVSGANVLTF
NA	TRBV27	NA	TRBJ2-3	TGTGCCAGCAGTTTAGGGGATCACACAGATACGCAGTATTTT	CASSLGDHTDTQYF
NA	TRBV7-9	TRBD2	TRBJ2-1	TGTGCCAGCAGCCCAATCGGACTAGCGGGATTGAATGAGCAGTTCTTC	CASSPIGLAGLNEQFF
many	TRBV7-9	TRBD1	TRBJ2-2	TGTGCCAGCAGCGCCAGGACAGGGGGGTTCACCGGGGAGCTGTTTTTT	CASSARTGGFTGELFF
NA	TRBV29-1	NA	TRBJ2-1	TGCAGCGTAGTGGGACACCCGTTAAGCTCCTACAATGAGCAGTTCTTC	CSVVGHPLSSYNEQFF
few	TRBV28	NA	TRBJ2-7	TGTGCCAGCAGTTTACAAACCAGCGAGCAGTACTTC	CASSLQTSEQYF
NA	TRBV7-9	NA	TRBJ2-7	TGTGCCAGCCGCGGAGGTGACAGCTCCTACGAGCAGTACTTC	CASRGGDSSYEQYF
few	TRBV3-1	TRBD2	TRBJ2-1	TGTGCCAGCAGCAAAAGGACTAGCGGGGGCCATCTATACAATGAGCAGTTCTTC	CASSKRTSGGHLYNEQFF
many	TRBV3-1	NA	TRBJ2-3	TGTGCCAGCAGCCAAGATATCCACACAGATACGCAGTATTTT	CASSQDIHTDTQYF
few	TRBV3-1	NA	TRBJ2-2	TGTGCCAGCGAGGGGGGGGCCGTGACCGGGGAGCTGTTTTTT	CASEGGAVTGELFF
NA	TRBV27	TRBD2	TRBJ2-5	TGTGCCAGCAGTTTCGCTAGCGGGTACCAAGAGACCCAGTACTTC	CASSFASGYQETQYF
few	TRBV12-3/TRBV12-4	TRBD2	TRBJ2-5	TGTGCCAGCAGTGTAGCGGGGTTTAAGACCCAGTACTTC	CASSVAGFKTQYF
NA	TRBV15	NA	TRBJ1-5	TGTGCCACCAGCATTACAGGGTCGGATCAGCCCCAGCATTTT	CATSITGSDQPQHF
few	TRBV7-6	TRBD2	TRBJ2-3	TGTGCCAGCAGCTTAGGACTAGCGGGGGATTACAGCACAGATACGCAGTATTTT	CASSLGLAGDYSTDTQYF
once	TRBV7-9	NA	TRBJ1-1	TGTGCCAGCAGACCCGCTTCCGCGAACACTGAAGCTTTCTTT	CASRPASANTEAFF
NA	TRBV27	TRBD2	TRBJ2-7	TGTGCCAGCAGTACAAGGACTAGCGGGAGCTACGAGCAGTACTTC	CASSTRTSGSYEQYF
NA	TRBV4-1	TRBD1	TRBJ2-3	TGCGCCAGCAGCCCACAAGGAAGGGGACAGGGGCCCTCAGATACGCAGTATTTT	CASSPQGRGQGPSDTQYF
few	TRBV27	NA	TRBJ2-1	TGTGCCAGCAGCAGAGCGCAAGAGCAGTTCTTC	CASSRAQEQFF
NA	TRBV27	NA	TRBJ1-5	TGTGCCAGCCGAATCAGGGCGGATAGCAATCAGCCCCAGCATTTT	CASRIRADSNQPQHF
NA	TRBV6-4	TRBD1	TRBJ2-4	TGTGCCAGCAGTGACTCTCCGCTTAGGACAGGGGGCGATCAGTTAGCCAAAAACATTCAGTACTTC	CASSDSPLRTGGDQLAKNIQYF
many	TRBV5-1	NA	TRBJ2-2	TGCGCCAGCAGCTTGCGTCCCCGTTGGGTGACCGGGGAGCTGTTTTTT	CASSLRPRWVTGELFF
NA	TRBV15	TRBD2	TRBJ2-1	TGTGCCACCCAGACTAGCGGGGGGTCAAGATACAATGAGCAGTTCTTC	CATQTSGGSRYNEQFF
NA	TRBV12-3/TRBV12-4	TRBD1	TRBJ2-2	TGTGCCAGCAGTTTAAGTGGGACAGGGGCGAACACCGGGGAGCTGTTTTTT	CASSLSGTGANTGELFF
few	TRBV29-1	NA	TRBJ2-2	TGCAGCGTTCAGGGTTTTGACACCGGGGAGCTGTTTTTT	CSVQGFDTGELFF
many	TRBV20-1	TRBD2	TRBJ2-1	TGCAGTGCTACACTTAGCGGGAGGGATAATGAGCAGTTCTTC	CSATLSGRDNEQFF
NA	TRBV27	NA	TRBJ2-1	TGTGCCAGCAGTCTAGGCGGGGGCCGCAGCGTTGAGCAGTTCTTC	CASSLGGGRSVEQFF
few	TRBV5-1	NA	TRBJ1-1	TGCGCCAGCAGCCTAAACCCAGGATGGAACACTGAAGCTTTCTTT	CASSLNPGWNTEAFF
NA	TRBV27	NA	TRBJ2-1	TGTGCCAGCAGTTTATCGCGAGTTACAAGGTCGGGTTTCCATGAGCAGTTCTTC	CASSLSRVTRSGFHEQFF
many	TRBV12-3/TRBV12-4	TRBD2	TRBJ2-4	TGTGCCAGCAGGGGGACTAGCGGGAGTCCCGACCCCCTAGCCAAAAACATTCAGTACTTC	CASRGTSGSPDPLAKNIQYF
NA	TRBV6-5	TRBD2	TRBJ2-7	TGTGCCAGCAGTTACTCTGTGGGCGGGAGCTACGAGCAGTACTTC	CASSYSVGGSYEQYF
NA	TRBV7-9	NA	TRBJ2-2	TGTGCCATGGTTCGGCGGGAGAACACCGGGGAGCTGTTTTTT	CAMVRRENTGELFF